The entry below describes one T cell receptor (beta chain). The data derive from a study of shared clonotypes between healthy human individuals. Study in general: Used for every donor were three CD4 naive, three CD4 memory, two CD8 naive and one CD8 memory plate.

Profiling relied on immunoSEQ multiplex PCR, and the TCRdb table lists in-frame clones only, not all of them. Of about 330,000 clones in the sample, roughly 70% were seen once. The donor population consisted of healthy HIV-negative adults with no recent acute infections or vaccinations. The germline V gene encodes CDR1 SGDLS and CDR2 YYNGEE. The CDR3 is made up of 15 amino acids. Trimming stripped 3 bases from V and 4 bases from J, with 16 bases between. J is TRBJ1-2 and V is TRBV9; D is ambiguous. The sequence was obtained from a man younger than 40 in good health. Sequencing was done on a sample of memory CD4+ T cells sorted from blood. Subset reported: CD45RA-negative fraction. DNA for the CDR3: TGTGCCAGCAGCGGTTCAGGTCGGCAGAGCTATGGCTACACCTTC. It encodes CASSGSGRQSYGYTF.